The 22 T cell receptor beta chains listed next were all sequenced from one sample in a study of cytomegalovirus exposure and HLA in healthy donors. TCRdb's table, derived via immunoSEQ multiplex PCR, lists solely in-frame clones and lacks some. Found here are some 340,000 clones, roughly 87% of them singletons; the top ten hold approximately 1.2%. Source material: PBMCs. The receptors here all came from a woman aged 25 to 39 in good health and CMV-seropositive.

The rearrangement links TRBV4-1 to TRBJ1-4; D call uncertain. Trimming took 0 bases from V and 4 from J, leaving 15 bases between them. This CDR3 comprises 17 residues. Per the germline V gene, CDR1 is MGHRA and CDR2 is YSYEKL. The CDR3 loop reads CASSQDRAGVGNEKLFF. The CDR3 DNA reads TGCGCCAGCAGCCAAGATAGAGCCGGGGTGGGTAATGAAAAACTGTTTTTT.

V and J are TRBV28 and TRBJ1-2; 10 positions match TRBD1. Germline V lookup: CDR1 MDHEN, CDR2 SYDVKM. This CDR3 has 15 amino acids. Trimming removed 4 bases from V and 8 bases from J; junction bases left unmatched: 10. The CDR3, as DNA: TGTGCCAGCAGTTCTCTCCCGACAGGGGGCCGAGGCTACACCTTC. It codes for CASSSLPTGGRGYTF.

The chain employs TRBV28 and TRBJ2-7; 7 bases are shared with TRBD1. The CDR3 sequence is 17 residues long. Losses at the gene ends were 5 bases for V and 9 bases for J; bases not matched to a gene: 22. In germline, CDR1 is MDHEN, CDR2 SYDVKM. In nucleotides, the CDR3 is TGTGCCAGCAGTGGGGGCCCCGCAGGGGGATTTCGGTCGTGGCAGTACTTC. This encodes CASSGGPAGGFRSWQYF.

V usage is TRBV28 and J usage is TRBJ1-2; D gene ambiguous. The CDR3 totals 14 residues. Per germline, CDR1 MDHEN and CDR2 SYDVKM. The V gene lost 8 bases and the J gene lost 8 bases, with 21 bases spanning the gap. The DNA for the CDR3 is TGTGCCAGCGGCCTGGCCGGGTCACTAAGAGGCTACACCTTC. Its protein product is CASGLAGSLRGYTF.

This sequence joins TRBV7-9 and TRBJ1-2; 7 positions match TRBD1. Germline V gene lookup returns CDR1 SEHNR and CDR2 FQNEAQ (reference sequence). The V gene end was trimmed by 5 bases and the J gene end by 8 bases; junction bases not matched to a gene: 8. CDR3 length equals 13 residues. CDR3: CASSADRLGGYTF. In nucleotides, the CDR3 is TGTGCCAGCAGCGCGGACAGGCTTGGCGGCTACACCTTC. The whole variable domain, filled in from reference TRBV7-9 and TRBJ1-2, reads DTGVSQNPRHKITKRGQNVTFRCDPISEHNRLYWYRQTLGQGPEFLTYFQNEAQLEKSRLLSDRFSAERPKGSFSTLEIQRTEQGDSAMYLCASSADRLGGYTFGSGTRLTVV.

The genes are TRBV11-2 and TRBJ1-2; D possibly corresponds to TRBD1 (6 bases). Trimming pared 1 base from V and 7 bases from J, leaving 7 bases between. Germline CDR1 reads SGHAT; CDR2 reads FQNNGV. The CDR3 sequence is 12 residues long. The CDR3 spells CASSLVGGGYTF. The CDR3 nucleotides read TGTGCCAGCAGCTTAGTAGGGGGTGGCTACACCTTC.

This clone was picked up a small number of times. The chain is built from TRBV4-2 and TRBJ2-1; D is tentatively TRBD1 or TRBD2 (5 bases each). Germline lookup yields CDR1 LGHNA and CDR2 YNFKEQ. This CDR3 has 14 residues. V was cut by 0 bases and J by 9 bases, with 12 bases left in between. The chain's CDR3 is CASSQDNIGGEQFF. CDR3 nucleotides: TGTGCCAGCAGCCAAGATAATATTGGGGGTGAGCAGTTCTTC.

V usage is TRBV10-3 and J usage is TRBJ2-7; TRBD1 matches at 9 bases. V shed 4 bases, J shed 5 bases, and the junction held 9 bases outside the gene matches. CDR1 is ENHRY, CDR2 SYGVKD, per germline. The CDR3 loop spans 15 amino acids. In nucleotides, the CDR3 is TGTGCCATCAGTGGGCGGGACAGGGACCCCAACGAGCAGTACTTC. This translates into CAISGRDRDPNEQYF.

This chain links TRBV2 with TRBJ1-4; TRBD1 matches at 7 bases. Germline V gene lookup returns CDR1 SNHLY and CDR2 FYNNEI. V trimming: 4 bases; J trimming: 0 bases; junction bases outside the gene matches: 2. There are 15 residues in the CDR3. The CDR3 sequence is CASSADRSTNEKLFF. The CDR3 DNA reads TGTGCCAGCAGTGCGGACAGGTCAACTAATGAAAAACTGTTTTTT.

The chain joins TRBV4-3 to TRBJ1-3; D is ambiguous. This CDR3 spans 17 amino acids. The V gene lost 0 bases and the J gene lost 2 bases, with 14 bases spanning the gap. CDR1 is LGHNA and CDR2 is YSLEER in the germline V gene. The CDR3 bases are TGCGCCAGCAGCCAAGATTTGTCGCAAAGACCTGGAAACACCATATATTTT. It encodes CASSQDLSQRPGNTIYF.

The J gene is TRBJ2-1, the V gene TRBV9; D may be TRBD1 or TRBD2 (5 bases each). Deletions cut 2 bases from V and 12 bases from J, with 9 bases between. The CDR3 runs to 11 residues. Germline assignment: CDR1 SGDLS and CDR2 YYNGEE. The CDR3 loop is CASSVGVRQFF. The CDR3 DNA reads TGTGCCAGCAGCGTGGGGGTTCGGCAGTTCTTC. Together with reference TRBV9 and TRBJ2-1, the CDR3 gives the full variable domain: DSGVTQTPKHLITATGQRVTLRCSPRSGDLSVYWYQQSLDQGLQFLIQYYNGEERAKGNILERFSAQQFPDLHSELNLSSLELGDSALYFCASSVGVRQFFGPGTRLTVL.

The rearrangement joins TRBV13 to TRBJ2-7; 8 nucleotides line up with TRBD1. This CDR3 region has 16 residues. J gave up 7 bases and V 5 bases, and 16 bases lay outside the gene matches. Germline CDR1 is PRHDT and CDR2 is FYEKMQ (reference sequence). CDR3 in amino acids: CASSPRGQGALSEQYF. CDR3 DNA: TGTGCCAGCAGCCCAAGGGGGCAGGGGGCGCTGAGTGAGCAGTACTTC. Looking up the rest from reference TRBV13 and TRBJ2-7 gives the full variable domain: AAGVIQSPRHLIKEKRETATLKCYPIPRHDTVYWYQQGPGQDPQFLISFYEKMQSDKGSIPDRFSAQQFSDYHSELNMSSLELGDSALYFCASSPRGQGALSEQYFGPGTRLTVT.

The V and J genes are TRBV30 and TRBJ1-2; TRBD1 aligns across 7 bases. V lost 2 bases and J lost 0; bases outside the gene matches: 3. Per the germline V gene, CDR1 is GTSNPN and CDR2 is SVGIG (reference sequence). The CDR3 contains 14 residues. The DNA of the CDR3 is TGTGCCTGGAGTCAACAGGGGACTAACTATGGCTACACCTTC. Its translation: CAWSQQGTNYGYTF.

V usage is TRBV7-3 and J usage is TRBJ2-2; no definite D call. Germline CDR1 and CDR2: SGHTA and FQGTGA. This CDR3 comprises 13 residues. Trimming pared 4 bases from V and 4 bases from J, leaving 7 bases between. CDR3 sequence (DNA): TGTGCCAGCAGCTCGCCGCCCACCGGGGAGCTGTTTTTT. Protein sequence: CASSSPPTGELFF.

This CDR3 reads CASSSDRYYGYTF. The CDR3 DNA sequence: TGTGCCAGTAGTAGCGACAGGTACTATGGCTACACCTTC. The chain carries TRBV19 and TRBJ1-2; a possible D gene is TRBD1 (6 bases). The germline gives CDR1 LNHDA, CDR2 SQIVND (reference sequence). The CDR3 consists of 13 residues. Between the trimmed V and J ends, which lost 4 bases and 3 bases, there was a span of 9 bases. Combining the CDR3 with reference TRBV19 and TRBJ1-2 gives the whole variable domain DGGITQSPKYLFRKEGQNVTLSCEQNLNHDAMYWYRQDPGQGLRLIYYSQIVNDFQKGDIAEGYSVSREKKESFPLTVTSAQKNPTAFYLCASSSDRYYGYTFGSGTRLTVV.

This clone appeared a few times. J is TRBJ2-5 and V is TRBV4-2; 11 bases match TRBD2. CDR3 length: 16 residues. From germline, CDR1 is LGHNA and CDR2 YNFKEQ. The junction had 6 bases not matched to a gene; V was cut back by 4 bases and J by 2 bases. The CDR3 spells CASSPGTSGPQETQYF. The CDR3 DNA sequence: TGTGCCAGCAGCCCGGGGACTAGCGGTCCTCAAGAGACCCAGTACTTC.

The CDR3 is CASSLGGDPRQPQHF. CDR3 coding DNA: TGTGCCAGCAGCCTGGGGGGGGATCCTAGGCAGCCCCAGCATTTT. This chain uses TRBV7-6 with TRBJ1-5; perhaps TRBD1 as D (5 bases). The CDR3 length is 15 residues. Trimming left V 5 bases short and J 7 bases short, with 18 bases between. The V gene's germline CDR1 is SGHVS and CDR2 FNYEAQ.

This clone came up once. The junction departs from the called germline gene at one end, perhaps through a read error. The rearrangement uses TRBV7-6 and TRBJ2-1; no clear D gene. This CDR3 spans 13 amino acids. Germline lookup yields CDR1 SGHVS and CDR2 FNYEAQ. The CDR3 here is CASSLLSSNEQFF. The CDR3 DNA is TGTGCCAGCAGCTTGCTTTCCTCCAATGAGCAGTTCTTC. Combining the CDR3 with reference TRBV7-6 and TRBJ2-1 gives the whole variable domain GAGVSQSPRYKVTKRGQDVALRCDPISGHVSLYWYRQALGQGPEFLTYFNYEAQQDKSGLPNDRFSAERPEGSISTLTIQRTEQRDSAMYRCASSLLSSNEQFFGPGTRLTVL.

The V and J genes are TRBV7-2 and TRBJ2-3; 13 bases agree with TRBD2. In germline, CDR1 is SGHTA, CDR2 FQGNSA. The CDR3 contains 16 residues. Trimming removed 5 bases from V and 3 bases from J; junction bases left unmatched: 5. The chain's CDR3 is CASSITSGRGTDTQYF. The DNA of the CDR3 is TGTGCCAGCAGCATTACTAGCGGGAGGGGAACAGATACGCAGTATTTT.

The V call is TRBV19, the J call TRBJ2-1; 9 positions agree with TRBD2. CDR3 length equals 14 residues. Germline V lookup: CDR1 LNHDA, CDR2 SQIVND (reference sequence). V trimming: 7 bases; J trimming: 4 bases; junction bases outside the gene matches: 5. CDR3: CASKIAGEYNEQFF. For the CDR3, the DNA is TGTGCCAGTAAGATAGCGGGGGAGTACAATGAGCAGTTCTTC.

This clone was observed a single time. The chain recombines TRBV7-2 with TRBJ2-4; 9 bases fit TRBD2. V gave up 0 bases and J gave up 9 bases; unmatched junction bases: 9. CDR1 is SGHTA, CDR2 FQGNSA, per germline. The CDR3 contains 16 residues. The CDR3 reads CASSLASGGRIGIQYF. The CDR3 region has the DNA TGTGCCAGCAGCTTAGCTAGCGGGGGCCGAATTGGCATTCAGTACTTC.

V gene TRBV10-3 combines with J gene TRBJ2-3; 9 positions agree with TRBD2. Germline V gene data show CDR1 as ENHRY and CDR2 as SYGVKD. V lost 7 bases and J lost 3; bases outside the gene matches: 8. The CDR3 extends over 15 amino acids. The CDR3 loop reads CAITGVAGATDTQYF. The CDR3 bases are TGTGCCATCACCGGGGTAGCGGGGGCTACAGATACGCAGTATTTT.